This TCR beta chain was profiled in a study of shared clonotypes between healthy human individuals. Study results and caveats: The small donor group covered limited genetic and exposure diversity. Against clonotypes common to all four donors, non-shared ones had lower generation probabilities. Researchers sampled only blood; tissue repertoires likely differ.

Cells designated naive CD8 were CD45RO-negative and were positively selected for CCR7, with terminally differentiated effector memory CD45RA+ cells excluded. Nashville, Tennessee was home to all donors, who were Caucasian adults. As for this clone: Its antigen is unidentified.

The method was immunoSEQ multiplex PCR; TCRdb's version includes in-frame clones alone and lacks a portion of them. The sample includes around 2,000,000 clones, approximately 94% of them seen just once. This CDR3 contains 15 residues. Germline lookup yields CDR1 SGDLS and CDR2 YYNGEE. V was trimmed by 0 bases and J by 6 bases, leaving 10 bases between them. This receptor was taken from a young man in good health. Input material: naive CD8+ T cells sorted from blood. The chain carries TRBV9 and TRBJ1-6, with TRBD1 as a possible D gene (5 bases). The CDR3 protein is CASSVEGLGNSPLHF. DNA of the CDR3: TGTGCCAGCAGCGTAGAGGGGCTTGGTAATTCACCCCTCCACTTT.